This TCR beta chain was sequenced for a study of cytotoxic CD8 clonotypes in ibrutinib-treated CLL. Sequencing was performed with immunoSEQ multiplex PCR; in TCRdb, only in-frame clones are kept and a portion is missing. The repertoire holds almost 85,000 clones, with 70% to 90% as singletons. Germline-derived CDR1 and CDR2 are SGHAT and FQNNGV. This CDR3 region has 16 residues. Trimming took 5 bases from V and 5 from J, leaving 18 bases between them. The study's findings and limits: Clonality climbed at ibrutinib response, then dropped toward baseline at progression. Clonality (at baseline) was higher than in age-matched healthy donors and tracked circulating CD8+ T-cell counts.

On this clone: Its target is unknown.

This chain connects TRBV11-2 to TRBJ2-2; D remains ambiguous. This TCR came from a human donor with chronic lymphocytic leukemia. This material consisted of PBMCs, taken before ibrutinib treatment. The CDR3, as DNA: TGTGCCAGCAGCCCTTTGTCGCTATCACGAACCGGGGAGCTGTTTTTT. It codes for CASSPLSLSRTGELFF. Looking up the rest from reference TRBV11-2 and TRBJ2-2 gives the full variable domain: EAGVAQSPRYKIIEKRQSVAFWCNPISGHATLYWYQQILGQGPKLLIQFQNNGVVDDSQLPKDRFSAERLKGVDSTLKIQPAKLEDSAVYLCASSPLSLSRTGELFFGEGSRLTVL.